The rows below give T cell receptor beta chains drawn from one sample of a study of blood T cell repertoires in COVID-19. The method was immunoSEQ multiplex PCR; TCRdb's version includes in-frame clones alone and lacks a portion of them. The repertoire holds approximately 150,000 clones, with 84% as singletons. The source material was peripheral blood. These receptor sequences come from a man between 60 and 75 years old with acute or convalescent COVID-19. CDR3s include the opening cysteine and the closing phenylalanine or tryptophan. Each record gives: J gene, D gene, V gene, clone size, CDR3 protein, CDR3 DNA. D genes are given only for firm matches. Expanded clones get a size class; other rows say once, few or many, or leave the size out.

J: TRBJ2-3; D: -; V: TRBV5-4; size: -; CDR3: CASSLAAGDTQYF; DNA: TGTGCCAGCAGCTTGGCCGCGGGTGATACGCAGTATTTT
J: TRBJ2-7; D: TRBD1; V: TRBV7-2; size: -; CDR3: CASRPAGQGNYEQYF; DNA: TGTGCCAGCAGACCGGCCGGACAGGGGAACTACGAGCAGTACTTC
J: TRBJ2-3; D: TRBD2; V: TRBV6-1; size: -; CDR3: CASSELGGGAGTDTQYF; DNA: TGTGCCAGCAGTGAACTCGGCGGGGGGGCCGGCACAGATACGCAGTATTTT
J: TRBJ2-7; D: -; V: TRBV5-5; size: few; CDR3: CASSPQLGGPYEQYF; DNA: TGTGCCAGCAGCCCACAATTGGGAGGCCCCTACGAGCAGTACTTC
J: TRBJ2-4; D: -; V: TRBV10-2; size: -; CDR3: CASRMTALLAKNIQYF; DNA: TGCGCCAGCAGAATGACAGCCTTATTAGCCAAAAACATTCAGTACTTC
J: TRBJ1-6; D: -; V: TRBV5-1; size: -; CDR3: CASSLAGQGNNYNSPLHF; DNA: TGCGCCAGCAGCTTGGCCGGGCAGGGGAATAACTATAATTCACCCCTCCACTTT
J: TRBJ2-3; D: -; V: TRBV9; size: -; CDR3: CASSGPTTSDTQYF; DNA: TGTGCCAGCAGCGGCCCGACTACCTCAGATACGCAGTATTTT
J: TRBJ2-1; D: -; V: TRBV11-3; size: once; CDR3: CASSSQGGIYNEQFF; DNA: TGTGCCAGCAGCTCCCAGGGGGGTATATACAATGAGCAGTTCTTC
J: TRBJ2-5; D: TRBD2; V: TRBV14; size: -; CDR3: CASSLGLAGGETQYF; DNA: TGTGCCAGCAGCTTGGGACTAGCGGGAGGCGAGACCCAGTACTTC
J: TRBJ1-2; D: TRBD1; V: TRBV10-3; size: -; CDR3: CATRTGERGGYTF; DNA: TGTGCCACCCGAACAGGGGAACGGGGAGGCTACACCTTC
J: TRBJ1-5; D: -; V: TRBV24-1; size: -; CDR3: CATGPRNPNQPQHF; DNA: TGTGCCACCGGCCCCAGGAACCCGAATCAGCCCCAGCATTTT
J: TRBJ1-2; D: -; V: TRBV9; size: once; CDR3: CASSPVHLNYGYTF; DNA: TGTGCCAGCAGCCCCGTACACCTTAACTATGGCTACACCTTC
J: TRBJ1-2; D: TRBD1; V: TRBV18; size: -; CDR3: CASSRTGSDGYTF; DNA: TGTGCCAGCTCACGGACAGGGAGCGATGGCTACACCTTC
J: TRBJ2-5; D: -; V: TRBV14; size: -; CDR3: CASSQYRETQYF; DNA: TGTGCCAGCAGCCAATATAGAGAGACCCAGTACTTC
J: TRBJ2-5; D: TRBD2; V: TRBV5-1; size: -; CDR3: CASSLSGGSPETQYF; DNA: TGCGCCAGCAGCTTGTCGGGCGGGAGTCCGGAGACCCAGTACTTC
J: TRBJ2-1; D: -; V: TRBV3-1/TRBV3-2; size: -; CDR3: CASSLQSRNRNEQFF; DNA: TGTGCCAGCAGCTTGCAGTCACGAAACCGTAATGAGCAGTTCTTC
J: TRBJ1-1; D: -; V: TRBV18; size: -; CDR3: CASSPPGGRTEAFF; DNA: TGTGCCAGCTCACCACCGGGGGGAAGAACTGAAGCTTTCTTT
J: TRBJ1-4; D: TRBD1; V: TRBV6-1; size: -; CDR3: CASSERQGGYGKLFF; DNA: TGTGCCAGCAGTGAAAGGCAAGGGGGCTACGGAAAACTGTTTTTT
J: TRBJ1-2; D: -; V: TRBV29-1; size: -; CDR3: CSVDQGTNYGYTF; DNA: TGCAGCGTAGATCAGGGGACTAACTATGGCTACACCTTC
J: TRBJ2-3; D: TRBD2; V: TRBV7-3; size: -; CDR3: CASSQGLAGTDTQYF; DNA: TGTGCCAGCAGCCAGGGACTAGCGGGCACAGATACGCAGTATTTT
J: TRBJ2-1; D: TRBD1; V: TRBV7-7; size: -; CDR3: CASSPGTGAARQQFF; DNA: TGTGCCAGCAGCCCCGGGACAGGGGCTGCCCGTCAGCAGTTCTTC
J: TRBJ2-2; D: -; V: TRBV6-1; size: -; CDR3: CASSGRLSMNTGELFF; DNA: TGTGCCAGCAGTGGGAGACTATCGATGAACACCGGGGAGCTGTTTTTT
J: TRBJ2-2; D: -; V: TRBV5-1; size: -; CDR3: CASSKDFLNTGELFF; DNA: TGCGCCAGCAGCAAGGACTTCCTGAACACCGGGGAGCTGTTTTTT
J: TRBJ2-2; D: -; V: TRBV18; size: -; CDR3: CASSPSTGNTGELFF; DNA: TGTGCCAGCTCACCATCAACAGGGAACACCGGGGAGCTGTTTTTT
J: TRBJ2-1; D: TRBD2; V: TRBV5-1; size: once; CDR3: CASSFRTSGGSSYNEQFF; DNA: TGCGCCAGCAGCTTCAGGACTAGCGGGGGGAGCTCCTACAATGAGCAGTTCTTC
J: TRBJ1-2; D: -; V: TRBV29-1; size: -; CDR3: CSHLVGDYGYTF; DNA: TGCAGCCACCTGGTGGGCGACTATGGCTACACCTTC
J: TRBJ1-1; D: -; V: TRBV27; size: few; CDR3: CASSLSRPGGTEAFF; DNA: TGTGCCAGCAGTTTATCGAGGCCGGGCGGGACTGAAGCTTTCTTT
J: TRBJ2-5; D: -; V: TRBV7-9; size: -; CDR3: CASGLGPGVDETQYF; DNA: TGTGCCAGCGGATTGGGGCCGGGAGTGGATGAGACCCAGTACTTC
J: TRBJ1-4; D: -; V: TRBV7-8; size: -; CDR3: CASSRSGGDEKLFF; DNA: TGTGCCAGCAGCCGATCGGGGGGGGATGAAAAACTGTTTTTT
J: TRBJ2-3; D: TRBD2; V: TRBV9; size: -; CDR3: CASSGGLAGVGDTQYF; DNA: TGTGCCAGCAGCGGGGGACTAGCGGGGGTCGGAGATACGCAGTATTTT
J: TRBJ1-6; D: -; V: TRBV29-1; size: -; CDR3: CSAGQGRNSPLHF; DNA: TGCAGCGCCGGTCAGGGGCGGAATTCACCCCTCCACTTT
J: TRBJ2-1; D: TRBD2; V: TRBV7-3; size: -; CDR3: CASSLVAGGYNEQFF; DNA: TGTGCCAGCAGCTTAGTAGCGGGAGGTTACAATGAGCAGTTCTTC
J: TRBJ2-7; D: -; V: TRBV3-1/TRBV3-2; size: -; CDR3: CASSQGEEQGGEQYF; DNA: TGTGCCAGCAGCCAAGGGGAAGAACAGGGTGGCGAGCAGTACTTC
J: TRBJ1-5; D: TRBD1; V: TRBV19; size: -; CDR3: CASSILGTGHHNQPQHF; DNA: TGTGCCAGTAGTATTTTAGGGACAGGGCATCACAATCAGCCCCAGCATTTT
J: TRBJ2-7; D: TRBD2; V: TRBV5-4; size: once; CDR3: CASSLAASGLANPSYEQYF; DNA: TGTGCCAGCAGCTTGGCCGCTTCCGGACTAGCGAACCCCTCCTACGAGCAGTACTTC
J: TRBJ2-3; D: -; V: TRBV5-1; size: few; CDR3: CASSLSFRTDTQYF; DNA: TGCGCCAGCAGCTTGAGTTTCCGGACAGATACGCAGTATTTT
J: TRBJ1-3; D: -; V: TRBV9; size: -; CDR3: CASSVDGGDGNTIYF; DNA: TGTGCCAGCAGCGTAGACGGGGGGGACGGAAACACCATATATTTT
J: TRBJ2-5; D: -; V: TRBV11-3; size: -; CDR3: CASSRRQTSQETQYF; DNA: TGTGCCAGCAGCCGGAGACAGACCTCCCAAGAGACCCAGTACTTC
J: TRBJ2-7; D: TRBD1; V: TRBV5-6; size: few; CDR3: CASSLAGTVYEQYF; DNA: TGTGCCAGCAGCTTGGCCGGGACAGTCTACGAGCAGTACTTC
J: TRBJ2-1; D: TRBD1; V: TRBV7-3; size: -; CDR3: CASSTRTGEQFF; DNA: TGTGCCAGCAGCACACGGACAGGTGAGCAGTTCTTC
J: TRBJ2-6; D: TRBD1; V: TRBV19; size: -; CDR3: CASSSRGPGANVLTF; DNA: TGTGCCAGTAGTAGCAGGGGGCCTGGGGCCAACGTCCTGACTTTC
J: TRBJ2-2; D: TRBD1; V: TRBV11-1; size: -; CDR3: CASSLDRGNTGELFF; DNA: TGTGCCAGCAGCTTAGACAGGGGGAACACCGGGGAGCTGTTTTTT
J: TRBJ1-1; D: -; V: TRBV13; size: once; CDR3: CASSLSNTEAFF; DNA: TGTGCCAGCAGCTTATCAAACACTGAAGCTTTCTTT
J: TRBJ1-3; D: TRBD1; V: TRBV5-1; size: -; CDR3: CASSRTGLGSGNTIYF; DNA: TGCGCCAGCAGCCGGACAGGGTTAGGATCTGGAAACACCATATATTTT
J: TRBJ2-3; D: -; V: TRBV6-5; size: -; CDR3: CASSPPTGGTDTQYF; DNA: TGTGCCAGCAGTCCACCTACCGGAGGGACAGATACGCAGTATTTT
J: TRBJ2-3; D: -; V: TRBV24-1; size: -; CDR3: CATSTSGSTDTQYF; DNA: -